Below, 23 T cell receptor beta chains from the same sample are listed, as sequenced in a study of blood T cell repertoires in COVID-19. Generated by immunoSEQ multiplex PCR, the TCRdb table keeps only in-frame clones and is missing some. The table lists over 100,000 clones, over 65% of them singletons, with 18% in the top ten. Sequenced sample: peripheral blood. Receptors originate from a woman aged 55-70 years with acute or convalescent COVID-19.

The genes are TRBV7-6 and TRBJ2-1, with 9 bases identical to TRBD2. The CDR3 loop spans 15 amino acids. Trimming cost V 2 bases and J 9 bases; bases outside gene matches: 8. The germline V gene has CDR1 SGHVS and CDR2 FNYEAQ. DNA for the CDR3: TGTGCCAGCAGCTTAAGGGCGGGGGGGCCCGGTGAGCAGTTCTTC. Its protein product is CASSLRAGGPGEQFF.

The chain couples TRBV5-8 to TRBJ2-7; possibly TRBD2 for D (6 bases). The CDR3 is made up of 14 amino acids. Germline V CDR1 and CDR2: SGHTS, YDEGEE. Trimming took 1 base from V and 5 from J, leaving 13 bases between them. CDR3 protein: CASSLWGETDEQYF. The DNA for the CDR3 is TGTGCCAGCAGCTTGTGGGGGGAGACAGACGAGCAGTACTTC.

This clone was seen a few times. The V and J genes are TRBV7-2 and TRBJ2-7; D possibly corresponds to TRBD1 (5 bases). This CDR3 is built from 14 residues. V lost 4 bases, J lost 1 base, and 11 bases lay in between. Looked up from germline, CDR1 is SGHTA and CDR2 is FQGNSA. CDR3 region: CASSSQGWSYEQYF. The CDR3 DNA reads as TGTGCCAGCAGCTCCCAGGGTTGGTCCTACGAGCAGTACTTC.

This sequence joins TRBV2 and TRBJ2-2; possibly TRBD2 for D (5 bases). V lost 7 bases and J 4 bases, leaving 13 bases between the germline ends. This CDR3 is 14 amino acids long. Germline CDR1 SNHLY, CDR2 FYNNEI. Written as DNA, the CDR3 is TGTGCCAGCAAAACAGAGGGCGGCACCGGGGAGCTGTTTTTT. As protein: CASKTEGGTGELFF.

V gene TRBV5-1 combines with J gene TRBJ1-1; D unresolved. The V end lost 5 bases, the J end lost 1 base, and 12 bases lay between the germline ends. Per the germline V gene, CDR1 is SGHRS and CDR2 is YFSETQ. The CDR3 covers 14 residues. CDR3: CASSSGLENTEAFF. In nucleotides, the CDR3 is TGCGCCAGCAGTTCCGGACTGGAGAACACTGAAGCTTTCTTT.

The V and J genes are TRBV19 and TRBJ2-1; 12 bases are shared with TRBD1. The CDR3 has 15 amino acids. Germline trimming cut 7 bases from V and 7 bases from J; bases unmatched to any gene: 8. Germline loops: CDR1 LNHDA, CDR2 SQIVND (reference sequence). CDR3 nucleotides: TGTGCCAGTACCCGAAGGGACAGGGGGCAAAATGAGCAGTTCTTC. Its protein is CASTRRDRGQNEQFF. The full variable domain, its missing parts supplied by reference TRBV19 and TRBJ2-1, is DGGITQSPKYLFRKEGQNVTLSCEQNLNHDAMYWYRQDPGQGLRLIYYSQIVNDFQKGDIAEGYSVSREKKESFPLTVTSAQKNPTAFYLCASTRRDRGQNEQFFGPGTRLTVL.

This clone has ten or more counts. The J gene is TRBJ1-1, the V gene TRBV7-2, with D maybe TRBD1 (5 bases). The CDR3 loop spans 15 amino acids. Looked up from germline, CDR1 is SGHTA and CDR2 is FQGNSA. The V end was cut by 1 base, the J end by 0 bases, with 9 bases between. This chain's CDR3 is CASSLGRTLNTEAFF. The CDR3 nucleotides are TGTGCCAGCAGCTTAGGACGGACATTGAACACTGAAGCTTTCTTT.

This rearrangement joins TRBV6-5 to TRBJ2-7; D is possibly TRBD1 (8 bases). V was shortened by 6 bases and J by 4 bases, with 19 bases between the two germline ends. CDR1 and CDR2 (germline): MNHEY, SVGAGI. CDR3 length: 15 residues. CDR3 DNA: TGTGCCAGCAGCCTATCACAGGGGGGGTTGTACGAGCAGTACTTC. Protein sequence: CASSLSQGGLYEQYF.

CDR3 in DNA: TGTGCCAGCATCGGGACAGCCACCCCAGATGGCTACACCTTC. Translating it yields CASIGTATPDGYTF. The rearrangement uses TRBV6-5 and TRBJ1-2; 7 bases fit TRBD1. V shed 7 bases, J shed 6 bases, and the junction held 11 bases outside the gene matches. The length of the CDR3 is 14 residues. Germline values: CDR1 MNHEY, CDR2 SVGAGI.

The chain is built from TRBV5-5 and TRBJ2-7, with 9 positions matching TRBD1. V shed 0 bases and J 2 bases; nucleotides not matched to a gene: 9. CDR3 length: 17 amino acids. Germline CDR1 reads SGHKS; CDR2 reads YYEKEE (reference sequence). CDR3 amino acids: CASSLGRGQGQAYEQYF. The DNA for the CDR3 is TGTGCCAGCAGCTTGGGAAGGGGACAGGGACAGGCCTACGAGCAGTACTTC.

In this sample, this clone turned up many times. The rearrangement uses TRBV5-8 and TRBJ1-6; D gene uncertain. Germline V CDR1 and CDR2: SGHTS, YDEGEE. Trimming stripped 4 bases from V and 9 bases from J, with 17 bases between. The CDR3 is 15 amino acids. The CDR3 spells CASSRETRVGSPLHF. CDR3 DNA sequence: TGTGCCAGCAGCCGGGAGACGCGCGTTGGTTCACCCCTCCACTTT.

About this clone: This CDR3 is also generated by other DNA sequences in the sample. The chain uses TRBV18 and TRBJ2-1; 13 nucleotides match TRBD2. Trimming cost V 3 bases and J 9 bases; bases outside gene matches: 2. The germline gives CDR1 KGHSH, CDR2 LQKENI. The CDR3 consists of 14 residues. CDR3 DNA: TGTGCCAGCTCACCGGGACTAGCGGGGTCTGAGCAGTTCTTC. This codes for CASSPGLAGSEQFF.

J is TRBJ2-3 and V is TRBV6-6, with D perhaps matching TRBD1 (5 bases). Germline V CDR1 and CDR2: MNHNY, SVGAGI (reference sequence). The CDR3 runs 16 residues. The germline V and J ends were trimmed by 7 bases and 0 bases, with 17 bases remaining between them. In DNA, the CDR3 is TGTGCCAGCACCATAGGGGCTTTCTCTAGCACAGATACGCAGTATTTT. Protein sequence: CASTIGAFSSTDTQYF.

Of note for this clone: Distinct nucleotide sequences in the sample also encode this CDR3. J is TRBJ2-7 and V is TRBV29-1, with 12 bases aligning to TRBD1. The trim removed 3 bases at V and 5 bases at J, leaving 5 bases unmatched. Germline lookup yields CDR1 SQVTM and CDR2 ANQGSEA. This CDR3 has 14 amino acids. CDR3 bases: TGCAGCGTTGAGGGGGGACAGGGGGCCAACGAGCAGTACTTC. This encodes CSVEGGQGANEQYF.

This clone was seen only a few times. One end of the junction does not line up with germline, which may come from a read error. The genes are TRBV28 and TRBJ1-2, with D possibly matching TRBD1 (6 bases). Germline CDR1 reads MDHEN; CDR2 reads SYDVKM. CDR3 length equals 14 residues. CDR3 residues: CASTLGGVNYGYTF. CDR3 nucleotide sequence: TGTGCCAGCACTTTAGGGGGGGTTAACTATGGCTACACCTTC.

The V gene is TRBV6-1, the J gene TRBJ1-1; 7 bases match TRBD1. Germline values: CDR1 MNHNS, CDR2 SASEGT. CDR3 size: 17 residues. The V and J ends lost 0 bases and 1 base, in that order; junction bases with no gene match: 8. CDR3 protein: CASSEAEGADRNTEAFF. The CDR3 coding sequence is TGTGCCAGCAGTGAAGCGGAGGGGGCGGATAGGAACACTGAAGCTTTCTTT.

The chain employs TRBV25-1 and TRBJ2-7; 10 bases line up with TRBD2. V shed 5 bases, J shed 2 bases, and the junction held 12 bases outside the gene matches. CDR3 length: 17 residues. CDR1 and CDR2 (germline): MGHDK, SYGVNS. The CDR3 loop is CASSPLLRAGGPYEQYF. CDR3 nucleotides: TGTGCCAGCAGTCCATTACTACGAGCGGGAGGGCCCTACGAGCAGTACTTC.

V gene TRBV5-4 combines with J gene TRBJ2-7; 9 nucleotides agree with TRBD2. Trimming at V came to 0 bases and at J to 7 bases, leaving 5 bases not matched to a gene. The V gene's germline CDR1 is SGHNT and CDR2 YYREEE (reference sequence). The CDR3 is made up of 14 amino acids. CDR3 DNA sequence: TGTGCCAGCAGCTTGGCTAGCGGGGTGGGGGAGCAGTACTTC. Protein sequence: CASSLASGVGEQYF.

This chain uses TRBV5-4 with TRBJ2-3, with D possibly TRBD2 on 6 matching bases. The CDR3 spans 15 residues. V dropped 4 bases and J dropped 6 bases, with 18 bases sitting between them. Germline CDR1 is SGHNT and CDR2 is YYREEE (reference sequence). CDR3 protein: CASSPPGAEGDTQYF. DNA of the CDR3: TGTGCCAGCAGCCCCCCGGGAGCAGAGGGGGATACGCAGTATTTT.

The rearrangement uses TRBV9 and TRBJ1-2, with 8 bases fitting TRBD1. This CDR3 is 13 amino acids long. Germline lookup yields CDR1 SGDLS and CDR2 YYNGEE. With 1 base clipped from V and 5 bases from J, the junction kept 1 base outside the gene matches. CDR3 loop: CASSVQGAYGYTF. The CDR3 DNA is TGTGCCAGCAGCGTACAGGGGGCTTATGGCTACACCTTC.

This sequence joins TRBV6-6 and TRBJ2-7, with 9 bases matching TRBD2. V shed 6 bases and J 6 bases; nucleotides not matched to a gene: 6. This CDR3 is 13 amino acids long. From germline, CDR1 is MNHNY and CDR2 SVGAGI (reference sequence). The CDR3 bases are TGTGCCAGCAGGCGGGAGGGCCTCGGCGAGCAGTACTTC. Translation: CASRREGLGEQYF.

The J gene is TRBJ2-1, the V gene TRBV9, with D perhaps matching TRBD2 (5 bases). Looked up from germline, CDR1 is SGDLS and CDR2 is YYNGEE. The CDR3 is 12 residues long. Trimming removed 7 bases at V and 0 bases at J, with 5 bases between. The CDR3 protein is CASGSSYNEQFF. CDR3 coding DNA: TGTGCCAGCGGGAGCTCCTACAATGAGCAGTTCTTC.

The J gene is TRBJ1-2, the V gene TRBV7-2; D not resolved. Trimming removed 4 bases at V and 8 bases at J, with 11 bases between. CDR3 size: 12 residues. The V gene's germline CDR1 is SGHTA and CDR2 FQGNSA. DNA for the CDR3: TGTGCCAGCAGCTGGGCGGGTGACGGCTACACCTTC. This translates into CASSWAGDGYTF. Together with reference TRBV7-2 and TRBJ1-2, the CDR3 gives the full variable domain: GAGVSQSPSNKVTEKGKDVELRCDPISGHTALYWYRQSLGQGLEFLIYFQGNSAPDKSGLPSDRFSAERTGGSVSTLTIQRTQQEDSAVYLCASSWAGDGYTFGSGTRLTVV.